The rows below give T cell receptor beta chains drawn from one sample of a study of cytomegalovirus exposure and HLA in healthy donors. The protocol was immunoSEQ multiplex PCR, while the TCRdb copy is restricted to in-frame clones and leaves out a portion. Altogether roughly 130,000 clones are present, around four fifths being singletons, with the ten largest covering approximately 11%. The source material was PBMCs. These receptors came from a male donor in good health and CMV-seropositive. Both conserved end residues are part of each CDR3. Fields, in order: V gene, D gene, clone size, J gene, CDR3 protein, CDR3 DNA. The D gene is left open where the match is weak. Clone size appears in some rows only: once, few, many, or a class for an expanded clone.

TRBV9	TRBD1	NA	TRBJ2-1	CASSVGTGGHGGEQFF	TGTGCCAGCAGCGTAGGGACAGGGGGCCATGGGGGTGAGCAGTTCTTC
TRBV7-2	TRBD2	NA	TRBJ2-3	CASSFSGRSDTQYF	TGTGCCAGCAGCTTTAGCGGGAGGTCAGATACGCAGTATTTT
TRBV6-4	TRBD2	NA	TRBJ2-5	CASSLTSGGQETQYF	TGTGCCAGCAGTCTGACTAGCGGGGGACAAGAGACCCAGTACTTC
TRBV7-8	TRBD1	NA	TRBJ1-3	CASSPQGARGNTIYF	TGTGCCAGCAGCCCACAGGGGGCGCGGGGAAACACCATATATTTT
TRBV4-2	NA	NA	TRBJ2-7	CASRAGPSYEQYF	TGTGCCAGCAGGGCGGGGCCCTCCTACGAGCAGTACTTC
TRBV7-3	TRBD2	NA	TRBJ2-1	CASSLTSGLAGGLLYNEQFF	TGTGCCAGCAGCTTAACGTCTGGACTAGCGGGGGGTTTATTGTACAATGAGCAGTTCTTC
TRBV19	NA	NA	TRBJ2-1	CASSIASNGYNEQFF	TGTGCCAGTAGTATAGCTAGCAACGGTTACAATGAGCAGTTCTTC
TRBV4-2	NA	NA	TRBJ2-5	CASSRPGGTEETQYF	TGTGCCAGCAGCCGCCCCGGGGGAACCGAAGAGACCCAGTACTTC
TRBV5-5	NA	NA	TRBJ2-6	CASSLNMISGANVLTF	TGTGCCAGCAGCTTAAACATGATCTCTGGGGCCAACGTCCTGACTTTC
TRBV30	NA	NA	TRBJ2-4	CAWSVRGSNIQYF	TGTGCCTGGAGTGTACGGGGGAGTAACATTCAGTACTTC
TRBV6-1	TRBD1	NA	TRBJ2-7	CASKVQGANEQYF	TGTGCCAGCAAAGTACAGGGGGCTAACGAGCAGTACTTC
TRBV11-3	NA	NA	TRBJ2-5	CASSTKGGQETQYF	TGTGCCAGCAGCACGAAAGGGGGACAAGAGACCCAGTACTTC
TRBV11-2	TRBD2	few	TRBJ2-3	CASSLTSGSSGGDTQYF	TGTGCCAGCAGCCTTACTAGCGGGAGTTCAGGAGGAGATACGCAGTATTTT
TRBV18	TRBD1	NA	TRBJ2-1	CASSYEGGLGEQFF	TGTGCCAGCTCGTATGAAGGGGGCCTCGGTGAGCAGTTCTTC
TRBV5-1	NA	NA	TRBJ2-6	CASSFNLASGANVLTF	TGCGCCAGCAGCTTTAACCTGGCCTCTGGGGCCAACGTCCTGACTTTC
TRBV28	NA	NA	TRBJ2-6	CASSPTSSGANVLTF	TGTGCCAGCAGTCCCACCAGTTCTGGGGCCAACGTCCTGACTTTC
TRBV28	TRBD2	NA	TRBJ2-7	CASSSPGLAGYEQYF	TGTGCCAGCAGTTCCCCGGGACTAGCGGGATACGAGCAGTACTTC
TRBV6-1	TRBD1	few	TRBJ2-3	CASSATGGWTDTQYF	TGTGCCAGCAGTGCGACAGGGGGGTGGACAGATACGCAGTATTTT
TRBV5-3	TRBD1	once	TRBJ1-1	CARSEKTGDGTEAFF	TGTGCCAGAAGCGAAAAGACAGGGGATGGCACTGAAGCCTTCTTT
TRBV5-5	TRBD2	NA	TRBJ2-1	CASSREVLSYNEQFF	TGTGCCAGCAGCCGGGAGGTACTCTCCTACAATGAGCAGTTCTTC
TRBV7-8	NA	NA	TRBJ2-2	CASSLSGVTDGELFF	TGTGCCAGCAGCTTATCGGGGGTAACGGACGGGGAGCTGTTTTTT
TRBV7-9	TRBD2	few	TRBJ2-4	CASSLTATSGSINIQYF	TGTGCCAGCAGCTTAACCGCGACTAGCGGGAGCATCAACATTCAGTACTTC
TRBV4-3	NA	few	TRBJ1-2	CASSQPTGIGGYTF	TGCGCCAGCAGCCAACCCACAGGGATAGGTGGCTACACCTTC
TRBV28	TRBD1	NA	TRBJ2-7	CASSTWTGGHSYEQYF	TGTGCCAGCAGTACCTGGACAGGGGGCCACTCCTACGAGCAGTACTTC
TRBV29-1	TRBD2	NA	TRBJ2-2	CSVLGSSGRPPGELFF	TGCAGCGTTTTGGGGAGTAGCGGGAGGCCCCCCGGGGAGCTGTTTTTT
TRBV5-1	NA	NA	TRBJ1-1	CASSLERGTEAFF	TGCGCCAGCAGCTTGGAACGGGGAACTGAAGCTTTCTTT
TRBV27	TRBD1	NA	TRBJ2-1	CASSLYRGRDEQFF	TGTGCCAGCAGTTTGTACAGGGGTAGGGATGAGCAGTTCTTC
TRBV7-3	TRBD1	few	TRBJ1-2	CASSVRQGGGYTF	TGTGCCAGCAGCGTCAGACAGGGAGGCGGCTACACCTTC
TRBV28	NA	NA	TRBJ2-1	CASRQGFNEQFF	TGTGCCAGCAGACAGGGTTTCAATGAGCAGTTCTTC
TRBV28	TRBD1	NA	TRBJ1-5	CASSGRGDQPQHF	TGTGCCAGCAGCGGCAGGGGGGATCAGCCCCAGCATTTT
TRBV27	NA	NA	TRBJ2-7	CASSISRGGYEQYF	TGTGCCAGCAGTATAAGCAGGGGCGGGTACGAGCAGTACTTC
TRBV19	NA	NA	TRBJ2-5	CASSKAEQETQYF	TGTGCCAGTAGTAAGGCGGAGCAAGAGACCCAGTACTTC
TRBV28	NA	NA	TRBJ2-3	CASNTGWADTQYF	TGTGCCAGCAACACGGGATGGGCAGATACGCAGTATTTT
TRBV27	NA	few	TRBJ2-3	CASKGQNTDTQYF	TGTGCCAGCAAGGGACAAAACACAGATACGCAGTATTTT
TRBV15	TRBD2	NA	TRBJ2-1	CATSRDLAKLAGGINEQFF	TGTGCCACCAGCAGAGATTTGGCGAAACTAGCGGGAGGAATCAATGAGCAGTTCTTC
TRBV9	TRBD2	NA	TRBJ2-3	CASSVGASGNTDTQYF	TGTGCCAGCAGCGTAGGGGCTAGCGGCAACACAGATACGCAGTATTTT
TRBV7-2	NA	once	TRBJ2-6	CASSHRSGANVLTF	TGTGCCAGCAGCCACAGGTCTGGGGCCAACGTCCTGACTTTC
TRBV11-2	TRBD2	NA	TRBJ2-7	CASADRDYLGYEQYF	TGTGCCTCCGCCGATCGGGACTACCTCGGGTACGAGCAGTACTTC
TRBV7-9	TRBD1	NA	TRBJ1-6	CASSLRQGVDSPLHF	TGTGCCAGCAGCCTCCGACAGGGTGTCGATTCACCCCTCCACTTT
TRBV28	NA	NA	TRBJ2-5	CASSPTGVRSRETQYF	TGTGCCAGCAGTCCCACGGGAGTCCGTTCCAGGGAGACCCAGTACTTC
TRBV19	TRBD2	NA	TRBJ2-7	CASSMWSGRAGEQYF	TGTGCCAGTAGTATGTGGAGCGGGAGGGCCGGCGAGCAGTACTTC
TRBV4-2	NA	NA	TRBJ2-5	CASSQERRLAAQYF	TGTGCCAGCAGCCAAGAGAGACGGCTTGCGGCCCAGTACTTC
TRBV30	NA	NA	TRBJ1-5	CAWSVNPQQPQHF	TGTGCCTGGAGTGTAAACCCGCAGCAGCCCCAGCATTTT
TRBV5-4	NA	NA	TRBJ1-1	CASSAHTGALEAFF	TGTGCCAGCAGCGCACACACTGGGGCCCTTGAAGCTTTCTTT
TRBV23-1	TRBD1	few	TRBJ2-7	CASKTGDNYEQYF	TGCGCCAGCAAGACAGGGGACAACTACGAGCAGTACTTC
TRBV15	TRBD2	NA	TRBJ2-5	CATSSSGTGVEETQYF	TGTGCCACCAGCAGTAGCGGGACCGGGGTAGAAGAGACCCAGTACTTC
TRBV6-1	TRBD2	NA	TRBJ2-5	CAGSSGRGGTQYF	TGTGCCGGCTCAAGCGGGAGGGGAGGGACCCAGTACTTC
TRBV29-1	NA	NA	TRBJ1-4	CSVGNGAANEKLFF	TGCAGCGTTGGAAATGGGGCGGCTAATGAAAAACTGTTTTTT